These 27 T cell receptor beta chains share one sample of origin, sequenced in a study of T cells in Graves' hyperthyroidism and ophthalmopathy. It was RNA transcripts that yielded the amplified TCR beta CDR3 regions. A set of HTBI primers served as the primers for a first-round RT-PCR of the TCR CDR3. TCRdb reanalysed the multiplex PCR reads using MiXCR and keeps one entry per CDR3 protein. The table shows roughly 500,000 distinct CDR3 sequences, with about 22% occurring only once. Material: blood. The receptors shown here come from a woman aged 70-85 years with Graves' ophthalmopathy.

The rearrangement uses TRBV12-5 and TRBJ2-1; 7 bases line up with TRBD1. CDR1 and CDR2 (germline): LGHNT, FRNRAP. CDR3 size: 12 residues. V lost 8 bases, J lost 6 bases, and 4 bases stayed unmatched. In DNA, the CDR3 is TGTGCTAGTACGGGACAGAGCAATGAGCAGTTCTTC. It translates to CASTGQSNEQFF.

The rearrangement links TRBV7-2 to TRBJ2-5; D remains unclear. Germline CDR1 is SGHTA and CDR2 is FQGNSA. Trimming removed 3 bases from V and 5 bases from J, with 22 bases in between. The CDR3 runs to 17 residues. The DNA for the CDR3 is TGTGCCAGCAGCTTGCCCCTGGGTAGCAGGAGCATGGAGACCCAGTACTTC. It specifies CASSLPLGSRSMETQYF.

V is TRBV30 and J is TRBJ1-2; tentative D call: TRBD1 (6 bases). Trimming removed 3 bases from V and 4 bases from J, with 15 bases in between. The CDR3 length is 14 residues. Germline values: CDR1 GTSNPN, CDR2 SVGIG (reference sequence). The CDR3 reads CAWRGASVFYGYTF. The DNA for the CDR3 is TGTGCCTGGAGGGGGGCCTCAGTATTCTATGGCTACACCTTC.

This clonotype was recorded a few times. This rearrangement joins TRBV19 to TRBJ2-7; 7 bases align to TRBD1. The junction had 13 bases not matched to a gene; V was cut back by 5 bases and J by 3 bases. CDR1 and CDR2 from the germline V gene are LNHDA and SQIVND (reference sequence). The CDR3 runs to 16 residues. The CDR3 region is CASSASGTAIIYEQYF. In nucleotides, the CDR3 is TGTGCCAGTAGTGCCTCCGGGACAGCGATAATCTACGAGCAGTACTTC. The full variable domain, with the rest looked up from reference TRBV19 and TRBJ2-7, is DGGITQSPKYLFRKEGQNVTLSCEQNLNHDAMYWYRQDPGQGLRLIYYSQIVNDFQKGDIAEGYSVSREKKESFPLTVTSAQKNPTAFYLCASSASGTAIIYEQYFGPGTRLTVT.

The chain recombines TRBV5-1 with TRBJ2-7; 11 bases are shared with TRBD2. V gave up 3 bases and J gave up 7 bases; unmatched junction bases: 6. Germline V gene data show CDR1 as SGHRS and CDR2 as YFSETQ. The CDR3 loop spans 14 amino acids. The CDR3 protein is CASSSLAGDFEQYF. CDR3 nucleotides: TGCGCCAGCAGCTCACTAGCGGGAGACTTTGAGCAGTACTTC.

This clonotype was seen only a few times. V is TRBV7-9 and J is TRBJ1-1; no reliable D call. Trimming took 2 bases from V and 9 from J, leaving 7 bases between them. Germline V lookup: CDR1 SEHNR, CDR2 FQNEAQ (reference sequence). The CDR3 has 11 amino acids. CDR3 bases: TGTGCCAGCAGCTTACAGTTTAAAGCTTTCTTT. It codes for CASSLQFKAFF.

The CDR3 DNA reads as TGTGCCAGCAGTTTTTGGGGACTAGCGGGAGTCGTCGTATCTCAAGAGACCCAGTACTTC. It yields the protein CASSFWGLAGVVVSQETQYF. This chain uses TRBV7-9 with TRBJ2-5, with 14 positions matching TRBD2. Germline V gives CDR1 SEHNR, CDR2 FQNEAQ (reference sequence). The CDR3 sequence is 20 residues long. After removal of 6 bases from V and 2 bases from J, the junction contained 17 bases not matched to a gene.

This chain joins TRBV9 and TRBJ2-1; D possibly uses TRBD1 or TRBD2 (5 bases each). V lost 4 bases, J lost 2 bases, and 13 bases lay in between. The CDR3 contains 15 residues. The germline V gene encodes CDR1 SGDLS and CDR2 YYNGEE. DNA of the CDR3: TGTGCCAGCAGCCCCGGGGCCTCCCCCTACAATGAGCAGTTCTTC. It is translated as CASSPGASPYNEQFF.

This rearrangement joins TRBV9 to TRBJ2-3, with D possibly called TRBD1 or TRBD2 (5 bases each). Trimming took off 0 bases at V and 3 bases at J, with 11 bases between the two ends. CDR1 is SGDLS, CDR2 YYNGEE, per germline. The CDR3 runs to 15 residues. Here the CDR3 DNA reads TGTGCCAGCAGCGTAGGTGTGGGACGGACAGATACGCAGTATTTT. Amino acid sequence: CASSVGVGRTDTQYF. Supplemented by reference TRBV9 and TRBJ2-3, the full variable domain reads DSGVTQTPKHLITATGQRVTLRCSPRSGDLSVYWYQQSLDQGLQFLIQYYNGEERAKGNILERFSAQQFPDLHSELNLSSLELGDSALYFCASSVGVGRTDTQYFGPGTRLTVL.

Comment on this clonotype: A much larger clonotype is one base distant, so this may be a read error. The V and J genes are TRBV6-5 and TRBJ2-7; TRBD2 aligns across 9 bases. The CDR3 covers 14 residues. Unmatched junction bases numbered 4, after V lost 2 bases and J lost 5 bases. CDR1 and CDR2 from the germline V gene are MNHEY and SVGAGI. This CDR3 is CASSYASGIHEQYF. The CDR3 nucleotides are TGTGCCAGCAGTTACGCTAGCGGGATCCACGAGCAGTACTTC.

This clonotype has a handful of counts. The chain links TRBV4-1 to TRBJ2-5; weak D call: TRBD1 (6 bases). In germline, CDR1 is MGHRA, CDR2 YSYEKL. The length of the CDR3 is 15 residues. Trimming left V 1 base short and J 3 bases short, with 12 bases between. The CDR3 region has the DNA TGCGCCAGCAGCCAAGTTGACAGGATAAAAGAGACCCAGTACTTC. This encodes CASSQVDRIKETQYF.

This clonotype was found a few times. The chain carries TRBV6-1 and TRBJ1-5; D is possibly TRBD1 (5 bases). V was cut by 8 bases and J by 5 bases, with 13 bases left in between. The CDR3 is made up of 13 amino acids. The germline CDR1 and CDR2 sequences are MNHNS and SASEGT. Here the CDR3 DNA reads TGTGCCAGCGCGGTGCAGGGCGATCAGCCCCAGCATTTT. It specifies CASAVQGDQPQHF.

This chain links TRBV11-2 with TRBJ2-7; D remains ambiguous. The CDR3 totals 14 residues. CDR1 is SGHAT and CDR2 is FQNNGV in the germline V gene. The V end lost 4 bases, the J end lost 6 bases, and 16 bases lay between the germline ends. Here the CDR3 DNA reads TGTGCCAGCAGCTCGACATCCACTTGGGGCGAGCAGTACTTC. Translation gives CASSSTSTWGEQYF.

The rearrangement joins TRBV20-1 to TRBJ2-7; 9 nucleotides agree with TRBD1. Germline V gene data show CDR1 as DFQATT and CDR2 as SNEGSKA (reference sequence). CDR3 length equals 16 residues. The trim removed 3 bases at V and 0 bases at J, leaving 9 bases unmatched. The DNA of the CDR3 is TGCAGTGCTAGGGGGTCCGGGACAGGGAGCTCCTACGAGCAGTACTTC. Its translation is CSARGSGTGSSYEQYF.

The genes are TRBV10-2 and TRBJ1-5; the match to TRBD1 covers 7 bases. Looked up from germline, CDR1 is WSHSY and CDR2 is SAAADI. J gave up 5 bases and V 3 bases, and 4 bases lay outside the gene matches. The CDR3 totals 14 residues. In DNA form, the CDR3 reads TGCGCCAGCAGTGAAGGGGGCGAGGATCAGCCCCAGCATTTT. Translation gives CASSEGGEDQPQHF.

This clonotype has ten or more counts. For the CDR3, the DNA is TGTGCCAGCAGTTTAGTGACTAGCGGCTCCTACGAGCAGTACTTC. Amino acids: CASSLVTSGSYEQYF. The rearrangement uses TRBV12-3 or TRBV12-4 and TRBJ2-7; TRBD2 matches 9 bases. This CDR3 is 15 amino acids long. The junction had 1 base not matched to a gene; V was cut back by 1 base and J by 0 bases.

The chain links TRBV7-8 to TRBJ2-7; 8 bases map to TRBD1. The V gene's germline CDR1 is SGHVS and CDR2 FQNEAQ. The CDR3 covers 16 residues. J was trimmed by 5 bases and V by 5 bases; bases with no gene match: 14. The CDR3 is CASSPGSRQGRHEQYF. In nucleotides, the CDR3 is TGTGCCAGCAGCCCGGGAAGTAGACAGGGGAGGCACGAGCAGTACTTC.

The CDR3 sequence is CASRDGTGGLNTEAFF. The CDR3 DNA is TGTGCCAGTAGAGACGGGACAGGGGGATTGAACACTGAAGCTTTCTTT. The chain has TRBV19 and TRBJ1-1; 11 positions agree with TRBD1. Germline lookup yields CDR1 LNHDA and CDR2 SQIVND (reference sequence). The trim removed 6 bases at V and 0 bases at J, leaving 6 bases unmatched. CDR3 length equals 16 residues. Together with reference TRBV19 and TRBJ1-1, the CDR3 gives the full variable domain: DGGITQSPKYLFRKEGQNVTLSCEQNLNHDAMYWYRQDPGQGLRLIYYSQIVNDFQKGDIAEGYSVSREKKESFPLTVTSAQKNPTAFYLCASRDGTGGLNTEAFFGQGTRLTVV.

This clonotype was detected only a few times. The chain has TRBV15 and TRBJ1-1, with D possibly TRBD1 on 6 matching bases. Trimming removed 4 bases from V and 4 bases from J, with 10 bases in between. The CDR3 is 13 amino acids. Looked up from germline, CDR1 is LNHNV and CDR2 is YYDKDF (reference sequence). The CDR3 region is CATSKDSFTEAFF. Written as DNA, the CDR3 is TGTGCCACCAGCAAGGACAGTTTCACTGAAGCTTTCTTT.

The chain couples TRBV5-1 to TRBJ1-2, with 9 bases that match TRBD1. This CDR3 comprises 14 residues. The V gene's germline CDR1 is SGHRS and CDR2 YFSETQ. V trimming: 0 bases; J trimming: 6 bases; junction bases outside the gene matches: 3. In nucleotides, the CDR3 is TGCGCCAGCAGCTTGGCCGGGACAGGGAATGGCTACACCTTC. Translated: CASSLAGTGNGYTF.

This clonotype was counted between two and nine times. The junction departs from germline at one end; a sequencing error may be responsible. The V and J genes are TRBV12-3 or TRBV12-4 and TRBJ2-5; D remains ambiguous. This CDR3 is built from 14 residues. The CDR3 sequence: CANSLGQRRKTQYF. The DNA of the CDR3 is TGTGCCAACAGTTTAGGTCAGCGCCGAAAGACCCAGTACTTC.

The rearrangement links TRBV7-9 to TRBJ2-7, with D possibly TRBD2 on 6 matching bases. The CDR3 is made up of 15 amino acids. The germline gives CDR1 SEHNR, CDR2 FQNEAQ (reference sequence). V was clipped by 5 bases and J by 2 bases, with 16 bases between them. The CDR3 spells CASSRGTPLTYEQYF. CDR3 DNA: TGTGCCAGCAGCCGCGGGACTCCCCTTACCTACGAGCAGTACTTC.

As regards this clonotype: It is likely a read error, because the conserved phenylalanine at the end of the CDR3 is missing. The chain recombines TRBV12-5 with TRBJ1-1, with a tentative D call TRBD1 (5 bases). V lost 1 base and J lost 0, with 6 bases in between. This CDR3 has 14 amino acids. Germline-derived CDR1 and CDR2 are LGHNT and FRNRAP. The CDR3 region is CASGLGQMNTEAFS. The CDR3 bases are TGTGCTAGTGGTTTGGGACAGATGAACACTGAAGCTTTCTCT.

The CDR3 DNA is TGCAGTGCCCCCGCTACTAGCGGTACAGATACGCAGTATTTT. This gives the protein CSAPATSGTDTQYF. This chain links TRBV20-1 with TRBJ2-3; 8 positions match TRBD2. This CDR3 spans 14 amino acids. CDR1 DFQATT and CDR2 SNEGSKA come from the germline V gene (reference sequence). Unmatched junction bases numbered 8, after V lost 6 bases and J lost 3 bases.

This clonotype has only a few counts. The genes are TRBV16 and TRBJ2-1, with D possibly TRBD1 on 5 matching bases. Germline V gives CDR1 KGHSY, CDR2 FQNENV. The V and J ends lost 2 bases and 7 bases respectively, with 18 bases between them. This CDR3 has 16 amino acids. The CDR3 DNA is TGTGCCAGCAGCCAAAGGCGGCAGGGAAAGAGGAATGAGCAGTTCTTC. Translated, it gives CASSQRRQGKRNEQFF.

This sequence joins TRBV12-3 or TRBV12-4 and TRBJ1-5; D is unclear. V lost 8 bases and J 4 bases, leaving 12 bases between the germline ends. This CDR3 is 13 amino acids long. CDR3 sequence (DNA): TGTGCCAGCGACCCCAATGGAAATCAGCCCCAGCATTTT. It encodes CASDPNGNQPQHF.

J is TRBJ2-1 and V is TRBV20-1, with D perhaps matching TRBD1 or TRBD2 (5 bases each). This CDR3 is 13 amino acids long. The germline V and J ends were trimmed by 5 bases and 3 bases, with 11 bases remaining between them. Germline V gene lookup returns CDR1 DFQATT and CDR2 SNEGSKA (reference sequence). This CDR3 reads CSAPGTVYNEQFF. CDR3 nucleotide sequence: TGCAGTGCTCCCGGGACGGTCTACAATGAGCAGTTCTTC.